The clone carrying this T cell receptor (beta chain) showed up just once. Its cognate antigen is unknown. These data are taken from a study of a mutant IDH1 vaccine in newly diagnosed glioma. For the study at large: All eight of the vaccinations patients received fell in weeks 1, 3, 5, 7, 11, 15, 19 and 23. Previous care, which was radiotherapy, temozolomide, or both, most often involved both.

The protocol was immunoSEQ multiplex PCR, while the TCRdb copy is restricted to in-frame clones and leaves out a portion. The table includes some 37,000 clones, about 84% detected once. Findings and limits, study-wide: Apparently, pseudoprogression bore no relation to changes among the top peripheral T cell clonotypes.

As for time point: week 5, during vaccination. Alongside topical imiquimod, each dose of vaccine comprised 300 ug of mutant IDH1 20-mer peptide. V dropped 6 bases and J dropped 10 bases, with 19 bases sitting between them. Germline V gives CDR1 SGHTA, CDR2 FQGNSA. The CDR3 has 15 residues. The sample in question was PBMCs, obtained from a glioma patient whose treatment included an IDH1 peptide vaccine. The clonotype was recovered from a man between 35 and 55 years old with glioma. J is TRBJ1-6 and V is TRBV7-2; D is possibly TRBD1 (6 bases). This chain's CDR3 is CASSYVMGAQSPLHF. CDR3 sequence (DNA): TGTGCCAGCAGTTACGTGATGGGGGCTCAATCACCCCTCCACTTT.